This TCR beta chain came from a study of blood T cell repertoires in COVID-19. Study overall: Samples of COVID-19 (acute and convalescent) were obtained from the United States, Italy and Spain. T cells, B-cell-depleted T cells, or PBMCs provided the cDNA or gDNA that served as material.

Losses at the gene ends were 3 bases for V and 8 bases for J; bases not matched to a gene: 9. Germline-derived CDR1 and CDR2 are DFQATT and SNEGSKA (reference sequence). This CDR3 has 14 residues. In the original workflow: It was from reference gene primer amplification that nucleated cell counts were estimated. Sequencing was performed with immunoSEQ multiplex PCR; in TCRdb, only in-frame clones are kept and a portion is missing. That table gives V, J and clone size, and the DNA gave D and trimming. Of roughly 200,000 clones listed, 89% are singletons. Sequenced material: PBMCs or T cells enriched from blood (not recorded which). This chain links TRBV20-1 with TRBJ1-2; TRBD1 matches 10 bases. This receptor was identified in a woman aged 40 to 55 with acute COVID-19. CDR3 DNA sequence: TGCAGTGCTAGTGGGGACAGGGGAGTTCGCGGCTACACCTTC. This codes for CSASGDRGVRGYTF.